A selection of T cell receptor beta chains follows, all from one sample in a study of cytomegalovirus exposure and HLA in healthy donors. Assay: immunoSEQ multiplex PCR; the TCRdb copy retains only in-frame clones and omits some. Seen here are 90,000 to 120,000 clones, around 79% observed once, and the top ten hold around an eighth. The source material was PBMCs. These receptors came from a male donor in good health and CMV-seropositive. Both conserved end residues are part of each CDR3. The D gene is left open where the match is weak.

v_call	j_call	d_call	cdr3_aa	cdr3_nt
TRBV5-6	TRBJ2-5	TRBD2	CASSLVWGGETQYF	TGTGCCAGCAGCTTGGTCTGGGGAGGGGAGACCCAGTACTTC
TRBV10-2	TRBJ1-1	TRBD1	CASSESSDRGRTEAFF	TGCGCCAGCAGTGAGTCATCCGACAGGGGGAGGACTGAAGCTTTCTTT
TRBV6-5	TRBJ1-4	-	CASSYSLRANEKLFF	TGTGCCAGCAGTTACTCCCTGAGAGCTAATGAAAAACTGTTTTTT
TRBV5-1	TRBJ2-3	-	CASMRGAGTDTQYF	TGCGCCAGCATGCGGGGCGCGGGCACAGATACGCAGTATTTT
TRBV2	TRBJ2-7	TRBD1	CASSRGQATSGEQYF	TGTGCAAGCAGTAGGGGACAGGCGACCTCCGGCGAGCAGTACTTC
TRBV10-3	TRBJ1-2	TRBD1	CAISDDRVYGYTF	TGTGCCATCAGTGACGACAGGGTCTATGGCTACACCTTC
TRBV5-1	TRBJ1-1	-	CASRGRDLDTEAFF	TGCGCCAGCAGGGGGCGGGACTTGGACACTGAAGCTTTCTTT
TRBV28	TRBJ1-1	-	CASRGQNTEAFF	TGTGCCAGCAGGGGCCAGAACACTGAAGCTTTCTTT
TRBV30	TRBJ1-2	-	CAWSVSISGGYTF	TGTGCCTGGAGTGTTTCGATTTCGGGTGGCTACACCTTC
TRBV20-1	TRBJ1-2	TRBD1	CSARDYGTGAF	TGCAGTGCTAGAGATTATGGTACAGGGGCTTTC
TRBV4-1	TRBJ1-4	-	CASSQWTETNEKLFF	TGCGCCAGCAGCCAGTGGACAGAAACTAATGAAAAACTGTTTTTT